This T cell receptor beta chain stems from a study of blood T cell repertoires in COVID-19. Study as a whole: Samples of COVID-19 (acute and convalescent) were obtained from the United States, Italy and Spain. In each case, the material was cDNA or gDNA derived from T cells, B-cell-depleted T cells, or PBMCs.

In the original analysis: Nucleated cell counts were estimated from reference gene primer amplification. Here immunoSEQ multiplex PCR was the method, and the copy in TCRdb shows in-frame clones only, minus some. V, J and clone size are those of that table, while D and trimming were read from the DNA. This sample has roughly 45,000 clones, with around four fifths found just once. V was shortened by 0 bases and J by 2 bases, with 17 bases between the two germline ends. The CDR3 has 17 residues. Germline CDR1 is LNHNV and CDR2 is YYDKDF (reference sequence). The J gene is TRBJ2-7, the V gene TRBV15, with D uncertain. Specimen: peripheral blood. This TCR derives from a man aged 50 to 59 with active COVID-19. The CDR3 bases are TGTGCCACCAGCAGAGAGAGATCGCGCCACAGCCCCTACGAGCAGTACTTC. Translation gives CATSRERSRHSPYEQYF.